The T cell receptor beta chain under discussion was sequenced for a study of blood T cell repertoires in COVID-19. Participant ages covered roughly 18 to 90 years across around 25 US areas. Recovered status in Cohort 3 required two negative PCRs, clearance, or symptom resolution. The CDR3 spans 14 residues. The V gene lost 0 bases and the J gene lost 4 bases, with 9 bases spanning the gap. CDR1 and CDR2 (germline): SGHDN, FVKESK. Only in-frame clones appear in the TCRdb table, and some are missing; sequencing was by immunoSEQ multiplex PCR. This sample has roughly 330,000 clones, with about 87% found just once.

This sequence joins TRBV14 and TRBJ1-1; perhaps TRBD1 as D (5 bases). The source is a woman aged 25 to 39 who had recovered from COVID-19. The sample consisted of PBMCs or T cells enriched from blood (not recorded which). CDR3 in amino acids: CASSQDAGGTEAFF. The CDR3 DNA sequence: TGTGCCAGCAGCCAAGACGCGGGGGGCACTGAAGCTTTCTTT.